One and the same sample provided the 2 T cell receptor beta chains below, sequenced in a study of T cell responses to AZD1222 COVID-19 vaccine. The assay was immunoSEQ multiplex PCR, and TCRdb's table has in-frame clones only and misses some. The sample holds roughly 100,000 clones, almost 85% seen once. The sequencing here drew on peripheral blood, taken on day 0 of AZD1222 vaccination. The source is an adult in good health.

The V call is TRBV6-5, the J call TRBJ1-2, with D possibly being TRBD1 (5 bases). Deletions cut 7 bases from V and 4 bases from J, with 13 bases between. The germline gives CDR1 MNHEY, CDR2 SVGAGI. The CDR3 runs 13 residues. The chain's CDR3 is CASNPRDGYGYTF. DNA for the CDR3: TGTGCCAGCAACCCCAGGGACGGCTATGGCTACACCTTC.

V gene TRBV3-1 (or the pseudogene TRBV3-2) combines with J gene TRBJ2-2; D might be TRBD2 (5 bases). V was pared by 0 bases and J by 6 bases, with 14 bases between. Germline V CDR1 and CDR2: LGHDT, YNNKEL (reference sequence). This CDR3 has 16 amino acids. CDR3 amino acids: CASSQDFGERAGELFF. DNA for the CDR3: TGTGCCAGCAGCCAAGATTTCGGGGAACGGGCCGGGGAGCTGTTTTTT.